Below, 22 T cell receptor beta chains from the same sample are listed, as sequenced in a study of T cells in narcolepsy (dated by TCRdb to the late 2010s). Library preparation employed the immunoSEQ multiplex PCR assay. Held by TCRdb, this immuneACCESS table contains in-frame sequences only and omits some clones. Under half of the omission traces to an unresolved V gene where checked; the cause of the rest is unknown. The sample data list around 32,000 clones, and 75% to 90% of these were observed just once. Of the sample, approximately 2.7% is held by the ten largest clones. The specimen sequenced was CD45RA- memory CD4+ T cells from PBMCs. The sample's cell subset or site label, decoded: memory T cells sorted ex vivo from peripheral blood. These receptors were obtained from a human donor with narcolepsy.

The chain carries TRBV6-5 and TRBJ1-2; 7 nucleotides line up with TRBD1. V was pared by 8 bases and J by 4 bases, with 7 bases of the junction left unmatched. Germline V gene data show CDR1 as MNHEY and CDR2 as SVGAGI. This CDR3 is 13 amino acids long. The CDR3 coding sequence is TGTGCCAGCGGCCAGGGGGGGGGCTATGGCTACACCTTC. It codes for CASGQGGGYGYTF.

The count of this clone is one. The gene calls are TRBV29-1 and TRBJ1-2; weak D call: TRBD1 (6 bases). V was trimmed by 4 bases and J by 0 bases, leaving 6 bases between them. CDR1 and CDR2 (germline): SQVTM, ANQGSEA. This CDR3 is 12 amino acids long. For the CDR3, the DNA is TGCAGCGTTGGGACAGCTAACTATGGCTACACCTTC. Translation gives CSVGTANYGYTF.

The count of this clone is one. The CDR3, as DNA: TGTGCGGTAGCGGGGGGGCGCCCCGGGGCCAACGTCCTGACTTTC. Its protein is CAVAGGRPGANVLTF. The chain employs TRBV7-7 and TRBJ2-6; 11 bases match TRBD2. The V gene's germline CDR1 is SSHAT and CDR2 FNYEAQ (reference sequence). The CDR3 contains 15 residues.

This clone was observed a handful of times. This chain connects TRBV2 to TRBJ2-2; D perhaps matches TRBD1 (5 bases). The V end lost 2 bases, the J end lost 1 base, and 11 bases lay between the germline ends. CDR1 SNHLY and CDR2 FYNNEI come from the germline V gene. This CDR3 has 16 amino acids. The CDR3 sequence is CASSERPGQNTGELFF. The CDR3 coding sequence is TGTGCCAGCAGTGAAAGACCCGGACAGAACACCGGGGAGCTGTTTTTT.

This clone appeared a single time. The chain has TRBV28 and TRBJ1-1; D is perhaps TRBD1 (5 bases). Per germline, CDR1 MDHEN and CDR2 SYDVKM. Trimming pared 3 bases from V and 5 bases from J, leaving 16 bases between. CDR3 length equals 15 residues. CDR3 in DNA: TGTGCCAGCAGTTTGGTCTCGGGGGGGATAACTGAAGCTTTCTTT. It yields the protein CASSLVSGGITEAFF. The variable domain in full, with the rest retrieved from reference TRBV28 and TRBJ1-1, is DVKVTQSSRYLVKRTGEKVFLECVQDMDHENMFWYRQDPGLGLRLIYFSYDVKMKEKGDIPEGYSVSREKKERFSLILESASTNQTSMYLCASSLVSGGITEAFFGQGTRLTVV.

V is TRBV29-1 and J is TRBJ2-7; 9 bases fit TRBD1. V shed 3 bases, J shed 6 bases, and the junction held 9 bases outside the gene matches. CDR1 SQVTM and CDR2 ANQGSEA come from the germline V gene. This CDR3 contains 14 residues. The CDR3 is CSVDRWTGDSEQYF. CDR3 in DNA: TGCAGCGTTGACCGATGGACAGGGGACTCCGAGCAGTACTTC.

This sequence joins TRBV27 and TRBJ2-2, with D uncertain. This CDR3 is 14 amino acids long. Germline V gene lookup returns CDR1 MNHEY and CDR2 SMNVEV (reference sequence). Trimming took 3 bases from V and 2 from J, leaving 7 bases between them. The CDR3, as DNA: TGTGCCAGCAGTTTCGGCAGAAACACCGGGGAGCTGTTTTTT. Protein product: CASSFGRNTGELFF.

This clone has only a few counts. This sequence joins TRBV30 and TRBJ1-1; D is undetermined. The germline CDR1 and CDR2 sequences are GTSNPN and SVGIG (reference sequence). This CDR3 spans 14 amino acids. V was shortened by 1 base and J by 6 bases, with 15 bases between the two germline ends. CDR3 in amino acids: CAWSGRLEVAEAFF. Written as DNA, the CDR3 is TGTGCCTGGAGTGGCAGGCTCGAGGTTGCTGAAGCTTTCTTT. The entire variable domain, with the rest obtained from reference TRBV30 and TRBJ1-1, is as follows: SQTIHQWPATLVQPVGSPLSLECTVEGTSNPNLYWYRQAAGRGLQLLFYSVGIGQISSEVPQNLSASRPQDRQFILSSKKLLLSDSGFYLCAWSGRLEVAEAFFGQGTRLTVV.

J is TRBJ1-6 and V is TRBV28, with TRBD1 matching 8 bases. Germline assignment: CDR1 MDHEN and CDR2 SYDVKM. CDR3 size: 14 residues. J gave up 9 bases and V 6 bases, and 7 bases lay outside the gene matches. CDR3 sequence (DNA): TGTGCCAGCAGCCCCGGACAGGGACGTTCACCCCTCCACTTT. As protein: CASSPGQGRSPLHF.

This rearrangement joins TRBV11-2 to TRBJ2-2, with D uncertain. Per germline, CDR1 SGHAT and CDR2 FQNNGV. V gave up 6 bases and J gave up 3 bases, with 14 bases separating them. The CDR3 runs to 15 residues. CDR3 sequence reads: CASSIGHWDTGELFF. The CDR3 DNA follows: TGTGCCAGCAGTATCGGTCACTGGGACACCGGGGAGCTGTTTTTT.

This chain uses TRBV14 with TRBJ1-4; weak D call: TRBD1 (6 bases). Deletions cut 4 bases from V and 5 bases from J, with 17 bases between. The CDR3 covers 16 residues. Germline V lookup: CDR1 SGHDN, CDR2 FVKESK. The CDR3 region has the DNA TGTGCCAGCAGCCCTCTCAGGTCGGGGGGCAATGAAAAACTGTTTTTT. Its protein product is CASSPLRSGGNEKLFF.

The chain combines TRBV5-1 with TRBJ2-1; D is uncertain. CDR3 length equals 12 residues. V lost 5 bases, J lost 8 bases, and 11 bases lay in between. Germline assignment: CDR1 SGHRS and CDR2 YFSETQ. CDR3 in DNA: TGCGCCAGCAGGCTCAGCAGCCATGAGCAGTTCTTC. Its translation: CASRLSSHEQFF.

The chain employs TRBV2 and TRBJ2-5, with TRBD1 matching over 8 bases. Germline CDR1 reads SNHLY; CDR2 reads FYNNEI. The CDR3 extends over 14 amino acids. V dropped 6 bases and J dropped 2; count of bases not matched to a gene: 5. As DNA, the CDR3 is TGTGCCAGCAGAGCAGGGACAGGTCAAGAGACCCAGTACTTC. It encodes CASRAGTGQETQYF. Full variable domain (remainder filled in from reference TRBV2 and TRBJ2-5): EPEVTQTPSHQVTQMGQEVILRCVPISNHLYFYWYRQILGQKVEFLVSFYNNEISEKSEIFDDQFSVERPDGSNFTLKIRSTKLEDSAMYFCASRAGTGQETQYFGPGTRLLVL.

This clone was seen once. V is TRBV9 and J is TRBJ1-1; 8 bases are a match to TRBD1. The CDR3 has 14 residues. Germline assignment: CDR1 SGDLS and CDR2 YYNGEE. V lost 0 bases to trimming and J lost 10 bases; unmatched junction nucleotides: 8. Here the CDR3 reads CASSVGQGAYRAFF. The CDR3 nucleotides read TGTGCCAGCAGCGTAGGGCAGGGGGCTTATCGAGCTTTCTTT.

The CDR3, as DNA: TGTGCCAGCACGAAAACAGGGGTCCGCACTGAAGCTTTCTTT. It translates to CASTKTGVRTEAFF. The rearrangement uses TRBV28 and TRBJ1-1; 7 bases align to TRBD1. The germline V gene has CDR1 MDHEN and CDR2 SYDVKM. This CDR3 spans 14 amino acids. Unmatched junction bases numbered 9, after V lost 7 bases and J lost 4 bases. Full variable domain (remainder filled in from reference TRBV28 and TRBJ1-1): DVKVTQSSRYLVKRTGEKVFLECVQDMDHENMFWYRQDPGLGLRLIYFSYDVKMKEKGDIPEGYSVSREKKERFSLILESASTNQTSMYLCASTKTGVRTEAFFGQGTRLTVV.

CDR3 amino acids: CASRYRANEKLFF. CDR3 DNA sequence: TGTGCCAGCAGATACAGGGCTAATGAAAAACTGTTTTTT. The chain couples TRBV6-5 to TRBJ1-4; the D gene is possibly TRBD1 (6 bases). The CDR3 loop spans 13 amino acids. Trimming removed 6 bases from V and 3 bases from J, with 8 bases in between. CDR1 is MNHEY, CDR2 SVGAGI, per germline.

V and J are TRBV12-5 and TRBJ2-3; D call uncertain. Between the trimmed V and J ends, which lost 5 bases and 6 bases, there was a span of 9 bases. CDR3 length equals 12 residues. Germline assignment: CDR1 LGHNT and CDR2 FRNRAP. In nucleotides, the CDR3 is TGTGCTAGTGGTAAAGATTGGGATACGCAGTATTTT. Protein sequence: CASGKDWDTQYF.

The genes are TRBV6-5 and TRBJ2-7; D is tentatively TRBD1 or TRBD2 (5 bases each). Per germline, CDR1 MNHEY and CDR2 SVGAGI. CDR3 length: 11 amino acids. Trimming removed 7 bases from V and 6 bases from J, with 10 bases in between. Here the CDR3 DNA reads TGTGCCAGCAAGCAGGGAGCCGAGCAGTACTTC. This encodes CASKQGAEQYF.

This clone was seen once. This rearrangement joins TRBV6-5 to TRBJ1-6; TRBD1 is a possible D gene (5 bases). Trimming stripped 8 bases from V and 10 bases from J, with 21 bases between. In germline, CDR1 is MNHEY, CDR2 SVGAGI. This CDR3 contains 15 residues. The CDR3 region is CASPPSGATPSPLHF. CDR3 in DNA: TGTGCCAGCCCCCCCTCCGGGGCAACTCCATCACCCCTCCACTTT.

J is TRBJ1-5 and V is TRBV6-5; no definite D call. The CDR3 covers 14 residues. Germline V lookup: CDR1 MNHEY, CDR2 SVGAGI. V was shortened by 6 bases and J by 3 bases, with 12 bases between the two germline ends. For the CDR3, the DNA is TGTGCCAGCAGCACGGGCATCACCAATCAGCCCCAGCATTTT. It specifies CASSTGITNQPQHF.

The chain links TRBV28 to TRBJ1-1; TRBD1 might be the D (5 bases). V was clipped by 6 bases and J by 4 bases, with 12 bases between them. Germline loops: CDR1 MDHEN, CDR2 SYDVKM. The CDR3 length is 13 residues. CDR3 sequence (DNA): TGTGCCAGCAGCGGGACTCGGGGCACTGAAGCTTTCTTT. Protein product: CASSGTRGTEAFF.

The chain links TRBV4-1 to TRBJ2-3; no definite D call. Trimming left V 1 base short and J 0 bases short, with 5 bases between. This CDR3 is 14 amino acids long. Germline CDR1 MGHRA, CDR2 YSYEKL. The CDR3 loop reads CASSQALSTDTQYF. DNA for the CDR3: TGCGCCAGCAGCCAAGCTCTGAGCACAGATACGCAGTATTTT.